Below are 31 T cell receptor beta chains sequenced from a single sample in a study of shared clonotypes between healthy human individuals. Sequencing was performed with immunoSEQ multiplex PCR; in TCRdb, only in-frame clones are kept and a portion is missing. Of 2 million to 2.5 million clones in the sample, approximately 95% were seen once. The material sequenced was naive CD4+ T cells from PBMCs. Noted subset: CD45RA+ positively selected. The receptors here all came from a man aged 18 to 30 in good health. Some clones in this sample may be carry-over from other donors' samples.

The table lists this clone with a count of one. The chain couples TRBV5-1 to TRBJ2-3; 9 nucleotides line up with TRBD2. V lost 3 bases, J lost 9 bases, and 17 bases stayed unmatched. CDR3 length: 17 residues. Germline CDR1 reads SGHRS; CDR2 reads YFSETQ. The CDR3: CASSSTSGGPGGETQYF. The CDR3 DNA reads TGCGCCAGCAGCTCGACTAGCGGAGGCCCGGGAGGTGAGACGCAGTATTTT.

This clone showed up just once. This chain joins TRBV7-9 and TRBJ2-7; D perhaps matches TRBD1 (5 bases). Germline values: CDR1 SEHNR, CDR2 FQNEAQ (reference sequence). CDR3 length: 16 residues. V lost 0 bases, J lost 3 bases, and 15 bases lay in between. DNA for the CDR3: TGTGCCAGCAGCTTAGCGGTAGGGGCTTCCCTCTACGAGCAGTACTTC. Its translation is CASSLAVGASLYEQYF.

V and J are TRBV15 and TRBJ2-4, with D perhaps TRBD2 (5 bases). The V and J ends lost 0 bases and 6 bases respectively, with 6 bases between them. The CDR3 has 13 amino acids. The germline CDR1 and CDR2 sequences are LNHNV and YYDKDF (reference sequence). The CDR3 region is CATSREGVNIQYF. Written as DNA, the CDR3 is TGTGCCACCAGCAGAGAGGGAGTAAACATTCAGTACTTC.

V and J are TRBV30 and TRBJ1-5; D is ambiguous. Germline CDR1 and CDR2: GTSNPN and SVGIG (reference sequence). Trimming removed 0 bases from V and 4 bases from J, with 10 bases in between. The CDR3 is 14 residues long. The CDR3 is CAWSVGRLNQPQHF. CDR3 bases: TGTGCCTGGAGTGTAGGGCGGCTGAATCAGCCCCAGCATTTT.

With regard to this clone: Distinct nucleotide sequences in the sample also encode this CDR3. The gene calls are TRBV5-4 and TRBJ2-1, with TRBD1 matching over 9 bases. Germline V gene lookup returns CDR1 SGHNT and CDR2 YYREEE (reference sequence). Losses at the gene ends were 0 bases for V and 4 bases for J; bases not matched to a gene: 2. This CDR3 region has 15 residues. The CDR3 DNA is TGTGCCAGCAGCTTGGGGGGGACAGGGTACAATGAGCAGTTCTTC. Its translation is CASSLGGTGYNEQFF.

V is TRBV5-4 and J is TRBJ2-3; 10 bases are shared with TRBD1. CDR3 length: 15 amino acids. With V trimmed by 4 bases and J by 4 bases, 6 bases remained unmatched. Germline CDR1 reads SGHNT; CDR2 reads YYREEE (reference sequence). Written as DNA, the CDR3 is TGTGCCAGCAGCACCCGACAGGGGGCTGCAGATACGCAGTATTTT. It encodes CASSTRQGAADTQYF.

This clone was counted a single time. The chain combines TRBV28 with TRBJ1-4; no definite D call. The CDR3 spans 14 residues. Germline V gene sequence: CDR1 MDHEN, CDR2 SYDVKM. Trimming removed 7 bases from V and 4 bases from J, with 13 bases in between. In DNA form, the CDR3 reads TGTGCCAGCAATATTGGACTACTTAATGAAAAACTGTTTTTT. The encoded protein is CASNIGLLNEKLFF.

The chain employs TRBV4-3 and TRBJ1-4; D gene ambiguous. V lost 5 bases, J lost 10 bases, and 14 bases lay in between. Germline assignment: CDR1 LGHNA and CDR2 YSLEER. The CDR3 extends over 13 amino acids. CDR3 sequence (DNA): TGCGCCAGCAGCGACCCGCCTCGGAGAAAACTGTTTTTT. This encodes CASSDPPRRKLFF.

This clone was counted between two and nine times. CDR3 protein: CASSIRVTTEAFF. The DNA of the CDR3 is TGTGCCAGCAGTATCAGAGTGACCACTGAAGCTTTCTTT. V is TRBV2 and J is TRBJ1-1; D call uncertain. Looked up from germline, CDR1 is SNHLY and CDR2 is FYNNEI. Trimming cost V 5 bases and J 4 bases, with 11 bases left between them. The CDR3 contains 13 residues.

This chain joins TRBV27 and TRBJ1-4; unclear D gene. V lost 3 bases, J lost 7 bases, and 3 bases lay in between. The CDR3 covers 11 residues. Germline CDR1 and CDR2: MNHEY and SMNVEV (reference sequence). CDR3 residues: CASSLGEKLFF. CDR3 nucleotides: TGTGCCAGCAGTTTGGGTGAAAAACTGTTTTTT.

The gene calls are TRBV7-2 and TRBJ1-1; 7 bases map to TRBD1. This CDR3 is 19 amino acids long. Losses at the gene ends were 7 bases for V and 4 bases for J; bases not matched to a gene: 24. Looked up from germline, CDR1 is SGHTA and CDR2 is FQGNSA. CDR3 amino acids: CASTLNLKQAPGGTTEAFF. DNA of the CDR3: TGTGCCAGCACCCTTAACCTTAAACAGGCTCCAGGGGGGACCACTGAAGCTTTCTTT.

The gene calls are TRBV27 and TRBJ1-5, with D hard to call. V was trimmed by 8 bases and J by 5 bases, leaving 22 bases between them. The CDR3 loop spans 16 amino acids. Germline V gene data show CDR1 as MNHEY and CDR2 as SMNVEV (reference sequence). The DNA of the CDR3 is TGTGCCAGCGGACCTCCGGGATCCCAACCCTATCAGCCCCAGCATTTT. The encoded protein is CASGPPGSQPYQPQHF.

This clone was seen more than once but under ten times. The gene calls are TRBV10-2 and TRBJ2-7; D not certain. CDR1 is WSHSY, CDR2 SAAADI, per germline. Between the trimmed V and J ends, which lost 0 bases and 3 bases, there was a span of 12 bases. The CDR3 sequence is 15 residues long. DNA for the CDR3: TGCGCCAGCAGTGAGTCTGGCCGGACGCACTACGAGCAGTACTTC. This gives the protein CASSESGRTHYEQYF.

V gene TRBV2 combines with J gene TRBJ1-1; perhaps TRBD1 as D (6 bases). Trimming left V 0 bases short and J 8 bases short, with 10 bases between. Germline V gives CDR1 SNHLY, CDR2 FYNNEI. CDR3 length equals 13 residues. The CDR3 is CASSEAGGPEAFF. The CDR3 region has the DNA TGTGCCAGCAGTGAAGCAGGGGGACCCGAAGCTTTCTTT.

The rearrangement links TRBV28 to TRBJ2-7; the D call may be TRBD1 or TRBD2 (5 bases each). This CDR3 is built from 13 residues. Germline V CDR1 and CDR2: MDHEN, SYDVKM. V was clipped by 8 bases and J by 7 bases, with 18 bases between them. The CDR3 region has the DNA TGTGCCAGCCCTGGGGGTAGAAGGCCGGAGCAGTACTTC. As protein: CASPGGRRPEQYF.

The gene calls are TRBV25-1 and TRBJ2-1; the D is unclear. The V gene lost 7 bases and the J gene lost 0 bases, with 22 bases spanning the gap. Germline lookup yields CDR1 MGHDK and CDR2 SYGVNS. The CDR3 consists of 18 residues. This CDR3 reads CASTRPLWRKCSYNEQFF. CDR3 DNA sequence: TGTGCCAGCACGCGACCTCTCTGGCGGAAATGCTCCTACAATGAGCAGTTCTTC.

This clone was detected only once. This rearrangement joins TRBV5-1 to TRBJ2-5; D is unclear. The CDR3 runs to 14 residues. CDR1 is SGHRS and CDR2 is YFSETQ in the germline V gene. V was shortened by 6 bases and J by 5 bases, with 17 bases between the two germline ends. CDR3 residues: CASTPVAIGETQYF. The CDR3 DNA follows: TGCGCCAGCACTCCCGTTGCCATTGGGGAGACCCAGTACTTC.

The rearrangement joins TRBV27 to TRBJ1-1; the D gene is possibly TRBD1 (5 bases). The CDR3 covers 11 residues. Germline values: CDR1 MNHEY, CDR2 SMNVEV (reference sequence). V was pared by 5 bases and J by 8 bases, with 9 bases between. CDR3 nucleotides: TGTGCCAGCAGTCGGGACGGCGAAGCTTTCTTT. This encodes CASSRDGEAFF.

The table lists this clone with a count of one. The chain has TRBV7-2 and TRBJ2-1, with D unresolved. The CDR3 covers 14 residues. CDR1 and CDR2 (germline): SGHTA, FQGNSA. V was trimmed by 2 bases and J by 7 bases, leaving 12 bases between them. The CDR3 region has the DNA TGTGCCAGCAGCTTATCTAGTGGACCGAATGAGCAGTTCTTC. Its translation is CASSLSSGPNEQFF.

This chain's CDR3 is CASSPSPTYEQYF. The CDR3 DNA follows: TGTGCCAGCTCACCGTCCCCCACCTACGAGCAGTACTTC. The rearrangement uses TRBV18 and TRBJ2-7; no definite D call. CDR1 and CDR2 (germline): KGHSH, LQKENI. Trimming took 3 bases from V and 2 from J, leaving 8 bases between them. The CDR3 runs 13 residues.

Here the CDR3 reads CASSRGTGWETQYF. CDR3 coding DNA: TGTGCCAGCTCAAGGGGGACAGGATGGGAGACCCAGTACTTC. The gene calls are TRBV18 and TRBJ2-5, with TRBD1 matching over 8 bases. Germline-derived CDR1 and CDR2 are KGHSH and LQKENI. The CDR3 covers 14 residues. Losses at the gene ends were 5 bases for V and 5 bases for J; bases not matched to a gene: 7. Using reference TRBV18 and TRBJ2-5 for the parts outside the CDR3, the full variable domain is NAGVMQNPRHLVRRRGQEARLRCSPMKGHSHVYWYRQLPEEGLKFMVYLQKENIIDESGMPKERFSAEFPKEGPSILRIQQVVRGDSAAYFCASSRGTGWETQYFGPGTRLLVL.

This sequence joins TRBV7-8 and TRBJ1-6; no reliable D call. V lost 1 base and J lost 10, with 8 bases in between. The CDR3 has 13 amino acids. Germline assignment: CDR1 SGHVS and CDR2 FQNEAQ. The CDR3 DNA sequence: TGTGCCAGCAGCTTAGTACCGCGGTCACCCCTCCACTTT. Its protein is CASSLVPRSPLHF.

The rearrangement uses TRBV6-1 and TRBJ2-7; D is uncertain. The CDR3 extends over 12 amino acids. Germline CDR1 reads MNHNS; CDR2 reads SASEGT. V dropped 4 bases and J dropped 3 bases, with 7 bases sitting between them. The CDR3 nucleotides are TGTGCCAGCAGTGCCTTCAGCTACGAGCAGTACTTC. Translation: CASSAFSYEQYF.

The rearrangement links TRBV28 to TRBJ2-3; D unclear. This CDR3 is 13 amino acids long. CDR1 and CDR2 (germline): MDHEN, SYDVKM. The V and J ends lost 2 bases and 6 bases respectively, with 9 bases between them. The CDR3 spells CASSLPPADTQYF. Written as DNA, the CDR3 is TGTGCCAGCAGTTTACCTCCGGCCGATACGCAGTATTTT.

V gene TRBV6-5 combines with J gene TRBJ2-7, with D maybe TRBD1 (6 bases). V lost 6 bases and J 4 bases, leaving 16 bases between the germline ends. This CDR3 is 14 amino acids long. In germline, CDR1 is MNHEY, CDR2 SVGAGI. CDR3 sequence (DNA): TGTGCCAGCAGGGACGGACAGAGAAAGTACGAGCAGTACTTC. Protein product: CASRDGQRKYEQYF.

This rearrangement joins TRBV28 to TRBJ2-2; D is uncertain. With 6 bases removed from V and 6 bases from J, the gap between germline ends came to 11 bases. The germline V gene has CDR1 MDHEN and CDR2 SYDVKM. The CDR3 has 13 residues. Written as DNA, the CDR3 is TGTGCCAGCAGGCCCACTTGGCCCGGGGAGCTGTTTTTT. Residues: CASRPTWPGELFF.

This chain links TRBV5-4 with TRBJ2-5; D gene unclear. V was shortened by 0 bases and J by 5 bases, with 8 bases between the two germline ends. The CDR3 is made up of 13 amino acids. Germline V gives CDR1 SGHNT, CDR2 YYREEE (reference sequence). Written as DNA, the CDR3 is TGTGCCAGCAGCTTGGCTCTCGGGGAGACCCAGTACTTC. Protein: CASSLALGETQYF. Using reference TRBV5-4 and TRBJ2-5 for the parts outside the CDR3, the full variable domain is ETGVTQSPTHLIKTRGQQVTLRCSSQSGHNTVSWYQQALGQGPQFIFQYYREEENGRGNFPPRFSGLQFPNYSSELNVNALELDDSALYLCASSLALGETQYFGPGTRLLVL.

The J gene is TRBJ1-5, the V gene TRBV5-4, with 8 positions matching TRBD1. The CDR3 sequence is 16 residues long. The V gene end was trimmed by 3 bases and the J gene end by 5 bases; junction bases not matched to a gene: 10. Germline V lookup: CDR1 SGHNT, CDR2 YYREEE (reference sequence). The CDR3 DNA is TGTGCCAGCAGCTGGGGCGGCGGACAGGGCGATCAGCCCCAGCATTTT. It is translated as CASSWGGGQGDQPQHF.

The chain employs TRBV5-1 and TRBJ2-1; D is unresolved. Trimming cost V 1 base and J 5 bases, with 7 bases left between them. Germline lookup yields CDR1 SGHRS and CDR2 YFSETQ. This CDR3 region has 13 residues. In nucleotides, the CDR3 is TGCGCCAGCAGCTTGTTTTTGGACAATGAGCAGTTCTTC. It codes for CASSLFLDNEQFF. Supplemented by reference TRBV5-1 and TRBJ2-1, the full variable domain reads KAGVTQTPRYLIKTRGQQVTLSCSPISGHRSVSWYQQTPGQGLQFLFEYFSETQRNKGNFPGRFSGRQFSNSRSEMNVSTLELGDSALYLCASSLFLDNEQFFGPGTRLTVL.

Written as DNA, the CDR3 is TGCGCCAGCAGCCTGGGACAGGGGGCATCTGGAAACACCATATATTTT. Its translation is CASSLGQGASGNTIYF. The chain has TRBV4-3 and TRBJ1-3, with TRBD1 identical over 12 bases. V was clipped by 4 bases and J by 1 base; unmatched bases: 2. The germline gives CDR1 LGHNA, CDR2 YSLEER. There are 16 residues in the CDR3.

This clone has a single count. CDR3: CASTGDVGEQYF. The CDR3 DNA reads as TGTGCCAGCACTGGGGACGTGGGGGAGCAGTACTTC. The rearrangement joins TRBV2 to TRBJ2-7; the D call may be TRBD1 or TRBD2 (5 bases each). The CDR3 length is 12 residues. The V gene's germline CDR1 is SNHLY and CDR2 FYNNEI. V lost 7 bases to trimming and J lost 7 bases, with 14 bases between them.